These 12 T cell receptor beta chains share one sample of origin, sequenced in a study of response to subunit inactivated influenza vaccine. Each CDR3 protein is one row after TCRdb ran MiXCR on the RT-PCR reads. The sample includes 300,000 to 350,000 distinct CDR3 sequences, roughly 22% seen only once; the top ten take 9.5% to 13%. This material consisted of PBMCs from blood, taken approximately 20 months after vaccination. The receptors derive from a man between 50 and 70 years old who received an inactivated influenza vaccine.

This clonotype was counted only a few times. V and J are TRBV12-3 or TRBV12-4 and TRBJ1-1; D is ambiguous. CDR3 length equals 14 residues. Trimming shortened V by 3 bases and J by 3 bases, and 11 bases separated the two germline ends. The chain's CDR3 is CASSFGGWDTEAFF. CDR3 DNA sequence: TGTGCCAGCAGTTTCGGAGGGTGGGACACTGAAGCTTTCTTT.

This chain uses TRBV7-2 with TRBJ2-6; D not certain. V dropped 4 bases and J dropped 9 bases, with 10 bases sitting between them. The CDR3 sequence is 13 residues long. CDR1 is SGHTA and CDR2 is FQGNSA in the germline V gene. The CDR3 region has the DNA TGTGCCAGCAGCTCCCAACTGGTCAACGTCCTGACTTTC. It encodes CASSSQLVNVLTF.

This sequence joins TRBV18 and TRBJ2-5, with D perhaps matching TRBD1 (6 bases). This CDR3 is 14 amino acids long. Germline CDR1 is KGHSH and CDR2 is LQKENI. With 5 bases removed from V and 5 bases from J, the gap between germline ends came to 15 bases. The CDR3: CASSTQTGLETQYF. The CDR3 DNA is TGTGCCAGCTCAACCCAGACAGGTTTGGAGACCCAGTACTTC.

This clonotype was seen ten or more times. J is TRBJ1-2 and V is TRBV28, with TRBD1 as a possible D gene (5 bases). V gave up 4 bases and J gave up 4 bases, with 16 bases separating them. This CDR3 comprises 15 residues. Germline CDR1 is MDHEN and CDR2 is SYDVKM. CDR3 protein: CASSSTGNFGYGYTF. CDR3 DNA: TGTGCCAGCAGTTCTACAGGAAACTTCGGCTATGGCTACACCTTC.

This clonotype has at least ten counts. This chain connects TRBV20-1 to TRBJ1-2, with D maybe TRBD1 (5 bases). The ends were cut back, 6 bases at V and 2 bases at J, with 16 bases in the middle. Per the germline V gene, CDR1 is DFQATT and CDR2 is SNEGSKA (reference sequence). The CDR3 spans 14 residues. CDR3 nucleotides: TGCAGTGCAGGGACCGACCGATCCAACTATGGCTACACCTTC. Translated: CSAGTDRSNYGYTF.

The V call is TRBV19, the J call TRBJ2-7; TRBD1 might be the D (6 bases). From germline, CDR1 is LNHDA and CDR2 SQIVND (reference sequence). This CDR3 region has 13 residues. The CDR3 sequence: CATGQGNVYEQYF. The CDR3 DNA follows: TGTGCGACCGGGCAGGGGAATGTCTACGAGCAGTACTTC.

The chain joins TRBV30 to TRBJ2-2; no reliable D call. The CDR3 has 13 amino acids. CDR1 and CDR2 from the germline V gene are GTSNPN and SVGIG (reference sequence). The V and J ends lost 4 bases and 4 bases respectively, with 10 bases between them. DNA of the CDR3: TGTGCCTGGACGAAAGTGGGCACCGGGGAGCTGTTTTTT. Protein: CAWTKVGTGELFF.

V is TRBV12-3 or TRBV12-4 and J is TRBJ1-2; D not resolved. There are 13 residues in the CDR3. The V end was cut by 5 bases, the J end by 3 bases, with 10 bases between. Here the CDR3 reads CASSNRLHYGYTF. CDR3 sequence (DNA): TGTGCCAGCAGTAACAGACTCCACTATGGCTACACCTTC.

This clonotype was recorded many times. This rearrangement joins TRBV7-8 to TRBJ1-5; TRBD1 matches 8 bases. Germline lookup yields CDR1 SGHVS and CDR2 FQNEAQ. This CDR3 has 15 amino acids. Trimming at V came to 5 bases and at J to 3 bases, leaving 6 bases not matched to a gene. Here the CDR3 reads CASSLGQGINQPQHF. The CDR3 DNA follows: TGTGCCAGCAGCCTAGGACAGGGCATCAATCAGCCCCAGCATTTT.

This clonotype was recorded a few times. This rearrangement joins TRBV5-1 to TRBJ1-4; D remains ambiguous. Between the trimmed V and J ends, which lost 0 bases and 3 bases, there was a span of 6 bases. The germline gives CDR1 SGHRS, CDR2 YFSETQ. The CDR3 spans 14 residues. In nucleotides, the CDR3 is TGCGCCAGCAGCTTGGCCCGTTCTAATGAAAAACTGTTTTTT. Translating it yields CASSLARSNEKLFF.

This clonotype was picked up a small number of times. This chain connects TRBV5-1 to TRBJ1-5, with unresolved D. Germline CDR1 SGHRS, CDR2 YFSETQ. The CDR3 runs to 14 residues. V was pared by 0 bases and J by 7 bases, with 11 bases between. The CDR3 region has the DNA TGCGCCAGCAGCTTGGGAGACGAAATGCAGCCCCAGCATTTT. It encodes CASSLGDEMQPQHF.

J is TRBJ1-2 and V is TRBV27, with a tentative D call TRBD1 (6 bases). CDR3 length: 15 amino acids. Looked up from germline, CDR1 is MNHEY and CDR2 is SMNVEV (reference sequence). V was clipped by 5 bases and J by 4 bases, with 17 bases between them. The CDR3 DNA sequence: TGTGCCAGCAGTCAATCCACAGGGCTGAGCTATGGCTACACCTTC. Residues: CASSQSTGLSYGYTF.